This T cell receptor beta chain was recovered during a study of Tregs in tolerant kidney transplant recipients. About the study: The nonmyeloablative bone marrow transplants came from related graft donors, with transient mixed chimerism.

General study results and limits: The most relevant donor-specific Treg TCRbeta repertoire apparently came from expansion with activated donor B cells. The small number of patients limits these findings pending further validation.

This CDR3 has 15 amino acids. From germline, CDR1 is SGHNT and CDR2 YYREEE (reference sequence). The junction had 10 bases not matched to a gene; V was cut back by 5 bases and J by 4 bases. To note about this clone: Its antigen is currently unknown.

The repertoire was sequenced with immunoSEQ multiplex PCR; TCRdb's copy has only in-frame clones and lacks some. The sample lists 55,000 to 70,000 clones; roughly 85% were seen once. Unstimulated regulatory T cells (CD4+CD25+CD127-), CD4+CD25- non-regulatory cells, CD4 and CD8 cells were FACS-sorted from thawed PBMCs. V and J are TRBV5-4 and TRBJ1-2, with 8 bases matching TRBD1. The input for sequencing was Tregs from blood, taken before the transplant. The receptor comes from a human donor who received a combined kidney and bone marrow transplant. The CDR3 region has the DNA TGTGCCAGCAGTCCCAGGGGGCGAATCGGCTATGGCTACACCTTC. Translating gives CASSPRGRIGYGYTF.